The subject of this entry is one T cell receptor beta chain. The CDR3 totals 15 residues. The V segment lost 2 bases and the J segment 5 bases; nucleotides outside the gene matches: 3. Germline V gene lookup returns CDR1 MNHNS and CDR2 SASEGT. Random hexamers were used to reverse transcribe an amount of roughly 0.5 to 1 ug RNA. Amplification of TCR beta CDR3 used immunoSEQ multiplex PCR across 54 Vbeta and 13 Jbeta. One entry per CDR3 protein results from TCRdb running MiXCR on the immunoSEQ multiplex PCR reads. The sample records approximately 190,000 distinct CDR3 sequences, over 90% being singletons. Sequencing of TCR beta drew on CD8+ and CD4+ T cells from blood. The patients with Susac syndrome were individuals who fulfilled the recently defined diagnostic criteria for disease that was either definite or probable. This sample was taken from a study of CD8 T cells in Susac syndrome. Study at large: Treatment status at blood draw for the Susac syndrome patients was therapy-naive, corticosteroids, or intravenous immunoglobulin alone.

Sequenced material: CD8+ T cells from PBMCs. The receptor comes from a human donor with Susac syndrome. The chain links TRBV6-1 to TRBJ2-1, with 10 nucleotides matching TRBD2. The CDR3, as DNA: TGTGCCAGCAGTGAACTAGCGGGAGAAAACAATGAGCAGTTCTTC. This encodes CASSELAGENNEQFF.